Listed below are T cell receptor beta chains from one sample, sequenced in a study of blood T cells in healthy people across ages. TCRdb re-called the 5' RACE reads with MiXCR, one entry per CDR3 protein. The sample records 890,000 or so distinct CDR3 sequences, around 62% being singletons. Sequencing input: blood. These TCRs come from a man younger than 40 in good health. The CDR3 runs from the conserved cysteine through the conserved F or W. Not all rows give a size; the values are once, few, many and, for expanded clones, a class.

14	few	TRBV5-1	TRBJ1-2	CASSDGGSEYGYTF
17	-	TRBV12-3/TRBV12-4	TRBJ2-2	CASSLLAGEKNTGELFF
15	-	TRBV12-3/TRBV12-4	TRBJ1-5	CASRRDRGSNQPQHF
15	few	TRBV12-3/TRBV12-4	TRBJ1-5	CASSLGQGSSQPQHF
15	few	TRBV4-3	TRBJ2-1	CASSQIAGGHNEQFF
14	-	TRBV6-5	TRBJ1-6	CASTDSYRESPLHF
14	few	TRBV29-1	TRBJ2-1	CSVDKGQGWYEQFF
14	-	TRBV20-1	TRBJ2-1	CSTPGTSDGNEQFF
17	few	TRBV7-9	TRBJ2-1	CASSSRQGAFRDNEQFF
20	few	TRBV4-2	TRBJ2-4	CASSQEAYYLERGAKNIQYF
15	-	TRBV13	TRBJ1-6	CASSSDGGWNSPLHF
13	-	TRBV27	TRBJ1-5	CATRSGYNQPQHF